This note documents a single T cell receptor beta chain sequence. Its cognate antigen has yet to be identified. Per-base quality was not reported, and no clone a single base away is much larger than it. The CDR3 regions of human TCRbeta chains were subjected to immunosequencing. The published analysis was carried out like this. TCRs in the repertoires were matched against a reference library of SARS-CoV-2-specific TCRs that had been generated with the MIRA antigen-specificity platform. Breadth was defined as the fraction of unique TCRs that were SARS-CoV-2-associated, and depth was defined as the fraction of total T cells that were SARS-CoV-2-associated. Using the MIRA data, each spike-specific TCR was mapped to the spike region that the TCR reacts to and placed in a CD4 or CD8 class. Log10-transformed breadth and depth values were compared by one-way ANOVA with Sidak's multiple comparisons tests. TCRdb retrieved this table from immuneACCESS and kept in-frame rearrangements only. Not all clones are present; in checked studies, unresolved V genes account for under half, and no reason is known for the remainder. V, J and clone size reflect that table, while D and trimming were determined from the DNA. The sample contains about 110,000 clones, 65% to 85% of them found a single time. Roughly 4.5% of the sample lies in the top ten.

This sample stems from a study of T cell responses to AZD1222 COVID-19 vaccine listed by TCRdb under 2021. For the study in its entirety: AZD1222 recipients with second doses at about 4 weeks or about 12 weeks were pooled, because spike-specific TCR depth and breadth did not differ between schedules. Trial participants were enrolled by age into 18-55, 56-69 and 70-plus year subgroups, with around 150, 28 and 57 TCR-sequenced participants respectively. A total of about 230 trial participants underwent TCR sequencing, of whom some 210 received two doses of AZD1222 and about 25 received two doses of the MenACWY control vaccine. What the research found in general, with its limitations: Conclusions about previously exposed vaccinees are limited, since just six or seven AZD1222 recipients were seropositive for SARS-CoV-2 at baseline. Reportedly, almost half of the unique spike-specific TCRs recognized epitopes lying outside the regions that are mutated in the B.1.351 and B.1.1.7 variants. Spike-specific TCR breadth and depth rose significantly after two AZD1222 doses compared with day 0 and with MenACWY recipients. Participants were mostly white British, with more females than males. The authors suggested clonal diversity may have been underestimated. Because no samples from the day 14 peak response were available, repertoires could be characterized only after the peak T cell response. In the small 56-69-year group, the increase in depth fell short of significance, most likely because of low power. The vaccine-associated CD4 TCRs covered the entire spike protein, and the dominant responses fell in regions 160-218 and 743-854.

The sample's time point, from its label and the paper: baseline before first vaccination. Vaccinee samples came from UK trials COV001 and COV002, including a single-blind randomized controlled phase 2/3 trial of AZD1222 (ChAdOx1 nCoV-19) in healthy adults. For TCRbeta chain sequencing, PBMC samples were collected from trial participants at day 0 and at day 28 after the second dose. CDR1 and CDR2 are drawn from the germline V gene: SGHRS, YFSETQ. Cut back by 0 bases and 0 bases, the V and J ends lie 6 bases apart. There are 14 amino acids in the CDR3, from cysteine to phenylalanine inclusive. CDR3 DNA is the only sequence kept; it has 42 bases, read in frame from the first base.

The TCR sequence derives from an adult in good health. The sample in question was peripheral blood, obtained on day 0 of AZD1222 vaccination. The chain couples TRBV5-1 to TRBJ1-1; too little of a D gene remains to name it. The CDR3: CASSLVGMNTEAFF. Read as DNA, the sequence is TGCGCCAGCAGCTTGGTGGGAATGAACACTGAAGCTTTCTTT.